This TCR beta chain was identified in a study of cytomegalovirus exposure and HLA in healthy donors. Study-level results: With later analysis, a missense DCLRE1C variant became linked to TCR beta V- and J-gene trimming. Earlier analysis looked at TCR beta V segments, and most were productive about 87% or about 30% of the time. A later analysis, which compared TCR beta chains of equal frequency, found the HLA-associated ones more clonally expanded. TCR association rates varied by HLA locus in a later analysis, with DRB1 highest and HLA-C lowest.

A note on this clone: What it recognizes is unknown.

The PCR contained 60 Vbeta and 13 Jbeta primers. The repertoire was sequenced with immunoSEQ multiplex PCR; TCRdb's copy has only in-frame clones and lacks some. The data show some 97,000 clones, more than 60% seen once. The CDR3 runs 14 residues. The germline gives CDR1 MNHEY, CDR2 SMNVEV (reference sequence). V shed 5 bases, J shed 6 bases, and the junction held 10 bases outside the gene matches. The source material was PBMCs. The J gene is TRBJ2-7, the V gene TRBV27, with 7 bases identical to TRBD1. The sequence came from a woman younger than 30 in good health and CMV-seropositive. In DNA, the CDR3 is TGTGCCAGCAGTCTACAGGGGACGGGGATCGAGCAGTACTTC. This codes for CASSLQGTGIEQYF.